The rows below give T cell receptor beta chains drawn from one sample of a study of CD8 T cells in Susac syndrome. In TCRdb, the immunoSEQ multiplex PCR reads were re-called with MiXCR into one record per CDR3 protein. The sample carries about 180,000 distinct CDR3 sequences, 90% to 97% recorded once. Sample: CD4+ T cells from PBMCs. The receptors derive from a human donor with multiple sclerosis. Each CDR3 is given with its conserved first and last residue.

V: TRBV2; J: TRBJ2-1; CDR3: CASRPNRQGGHEQFF
V: TRBV3-1; J: TRBJ2-7; CDR3: CASSQENLLRDEQYF
V: TRBV4-1; J: TRBJ2-3; CDR3: CASSPSGGHRTDTQYF
V: TRBV29-1; J: TRBJ2-3; CDR3: CSVGSPTGGAGDTQYF
V: TRBV5-6; J: TRBJ2-1; CDR3: CASSNIHYSYNEQFF
V: TRBV3-1; J: TRBJ1-4; CDR3: CASSQSERFNEKLFF
V: TRBV28; J: TRBJ2-5; CDR3: CASSSMTGVLAAQYF
V: TRBV11-2; J: TRBJ2-1; CDR3: CASSPLRASPEF
V: TRBV27; J: TRBJ2-1; CDR3: CASSLRVGRSRSIEQFF
V: TRBV5-1; J: TRBJ1-1; CDR3: CASSAVLAAEAFF
V: TRBV30; J: TRBJ1-2; CDR3: CAGKTGVWGYTF
V: TRBV7-2; J: TRBJ2-2; CDR3: CASSLRAGDLPGELFF
V: TRBV11-2; J: TRBJ1-3; CDR3: CASSAAQLNSGNTIYF
V: TRBV28; J: TRBJ1-2; CDR3: CASSFTNYGYTF
V: TRBV7-8; J: TRBJ1-5; CDR3: CASDPGPLKVANQPQHF
V: TRBV5-1; J: TRBJ1-6; CDR3: CASSSEGINSPLHF
V: TRBV4-2; J: TRBJ2-1; CDR3: CASSPLGQAHYNEQFF
V: TRBV7-2; J: TRBJ2-7; CDR3: CASSPRDFSEQYF
V: TRBV4-1; J: TRBJ2-1; CDR3: CASSQDYLASGLYNEQFF
V: TRBV30; J: TRBJ1-6; CDR3: CAWTPISSGGSPLHF
V: TRBV3-1; J: TRBJ2-7; CDR3: CASSQLGIYEQYF
V: TRBV6-1; J: TRBJ1-2; CDR3: CASSEGFRGYTF
V: TRBV24-1; J: TRBJ2-3; CDR3: CATSDLRAGASTDTQYF
V: TRBV7-2; J: TRBJ2-7; CDR3: CASSLAGPPAGQYF
V: TRBV30; J: TRBJ1-3; CDR3: CAWSSGSGNTIYF
V: TRBV9; J: TRBJ2-7; CDR3: CASSVAGGVNEQYF
V: TRBV19; J: TRBJ2-3; CDR3: CASIGAADTQYF
V: TRBV4-3; J: TRBJ2-7; CDR3: CASSRANSAGVSYEQYF
V: TRBV4-3; J: TRBJ1-1; CDR3: CASSPDYRSDTEAFF
V: TRBV30; J: TRBJ2-7; CDR3: CAWSGPGTYEQYF
V: TRBV28; J: TRBJ2-7; CDR3: CASRPPGVIYEQYF
V: TRBV6-4; J: TRBJ2-3; CDR3: CASSAQRADTQYF
V: TRBV20-1; J: TRBJ1-2; CDR3: CSAAGGIYGYTF
V: TRBV7-2; J: TRBJ2-1; CDR3: CASSFLDSLGNEQFF
V: TRBV29-1; J: TRBJ2-3; CDR3: CSVGPTGAGADTQYF
V: TRBV7-9; J: TRBJ2-7; CDR3: CASTPDTTSYEQYF
V: TRBV12-3/TRBV12-4; J: TRBJ2-1; CDR3: CASSSGRYEQFF
V: TRBV7-8; J: TRBJ2-7; CDR3: CASSYASPPYEQYF
V: TRBV12-3/TRBV12-4; J: TRBJ1-2; CDR3: CASSRRGGYTF
V: TRBV7-2; J: TRBJ2-2; CDR3: CASSLSGGIGGELFF
V: TRBV12-3/TRBV12-4; J: TRBJ1-2; CDR3: CASSRRDANPTNYGYTF
V: TRBV14; J: TRBJ1-2; CDR3: CASSLTGVPNYGYTF